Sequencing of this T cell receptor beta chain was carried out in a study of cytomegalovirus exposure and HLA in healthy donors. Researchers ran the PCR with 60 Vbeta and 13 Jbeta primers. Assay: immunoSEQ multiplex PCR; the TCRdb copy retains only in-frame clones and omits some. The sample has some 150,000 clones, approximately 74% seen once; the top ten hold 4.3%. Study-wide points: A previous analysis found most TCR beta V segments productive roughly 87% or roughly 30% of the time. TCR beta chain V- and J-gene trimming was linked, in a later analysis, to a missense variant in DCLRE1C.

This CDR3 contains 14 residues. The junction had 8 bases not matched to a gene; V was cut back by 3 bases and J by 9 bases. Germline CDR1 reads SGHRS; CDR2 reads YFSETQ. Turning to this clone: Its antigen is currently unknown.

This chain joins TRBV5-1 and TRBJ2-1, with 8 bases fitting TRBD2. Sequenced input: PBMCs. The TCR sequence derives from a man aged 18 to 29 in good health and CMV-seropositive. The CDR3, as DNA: TGCGCCAGCAGCTCGGCGGGGGGTACTCGTGAGCAGTTCTTC. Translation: CASSSAGGTREQFF.